This TCR beta chain was documented in a study of blood T cell repertoires in COVID-19. Data came from immunoSEQ multiplex PCR; TCRdb stores just in-frame clones and leaves some out. Found here are about 60,000 clones, about 86% of them singletons; the top ten hold more than 0.95%. Germline lookup yields CDR1 LNHNV and CDR2 YYDKDF (reference sequence). This CDR3 is 15 amino acids long. The V segment lost 6 bases and the J segment 0 bases; nucleotides outside the gene matches: 5. This sequence was found in a man between 35 and 55 years old with acute or convalescent COVID-19. Sequencing was done on a sample of peripheral blood. This chain connects TRBV15 to TRBJ2-4; the match to TRBD2 covers 7 bases. The chain's CDR3 is CATSGGELAKNIQYF. Here the CDR3 DNA reads TGTGCCACCAGTGGGGGGGAACTAGCCAAAAACATTCAGTACTTC.